This is a list of T cell receptor beta chains from one sample in a study of blood T cell repertoires in COVID-19. The protocol was immunoSEQ multiplex PCR, while the TCRdb copy is restricted to in-frame clones and leaves out a portion. The table records about 100,000 clones, 84% of them present only once. Sequenced: peripheral blood. The receptors originated from a man aged 55 to 70 with acute or convalescent COVID-19. Each CDR3 is given with its conserved first and last residue. The D gene is left open where the match is weak.

TRBV7-8	TRBJ1-1	TRBD1	16	CASSPGQAQWGTEAFF
TRBV7-9	TRBJ1-5	-	16	CASSLGQGYSNQPQHF
TRBV10-3	TRBJ1-1	-	13	CAISRDMNTEAFF
TRBV2	TRBJ1-2	-	12	CASIETGSDYTF
TRBV5-6	TRBJ1-1	-	15	CASSFTGTHNTEAFF
TRBV18	TRBJ2-6	TRBD1	17	CASSPPTGGVGANVLTF
TRBV28	TRBJ2-1	TRBD1	14	CASSGQGENNEQFF
TRBV5-4	TRBJ2-5	-	16	CASNQKGPTSQETQYF
TRBV5-1	TRBJ2-1	TRBD2	16	CASSTGLAGDRNEQFF
TRBV6-7	TRBJ2-1	TRBD2	15	CASRSSGGTYNEQFF
TRBV5-1	TRBJ2-1	TRBD2	16	CASSGGGRTTYNEQFF
TRBV5-1	TRBJ2-2	TRBD1	16	CASSLLGQASSGELFF
TRBV2	TRBJ1-5	-	13	CASSVQGGQPQHF
TRBV5-1	TRBJ2-1	TRBD2	15	CASSFGLAGLDEQFF
TRBV3-1/TRBV3-2	TRBJ2-7	-	15	CASSQGSRRGYEQYF
TRBV6-5	TRBJ2-7	-	13	CASENRDTYEQYF